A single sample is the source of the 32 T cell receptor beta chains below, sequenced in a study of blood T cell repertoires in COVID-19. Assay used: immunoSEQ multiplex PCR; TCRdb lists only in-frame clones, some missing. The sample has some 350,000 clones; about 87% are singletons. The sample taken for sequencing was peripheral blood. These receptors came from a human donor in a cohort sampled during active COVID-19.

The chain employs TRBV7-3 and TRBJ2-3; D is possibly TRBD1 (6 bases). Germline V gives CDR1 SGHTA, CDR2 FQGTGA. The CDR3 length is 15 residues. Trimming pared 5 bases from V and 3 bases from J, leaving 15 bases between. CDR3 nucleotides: TGTGCCAGCAGCCCCCATTGGGGGCCGACAGATACGCAGTATTTT. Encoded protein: CASSPHWGPTDTQYF.

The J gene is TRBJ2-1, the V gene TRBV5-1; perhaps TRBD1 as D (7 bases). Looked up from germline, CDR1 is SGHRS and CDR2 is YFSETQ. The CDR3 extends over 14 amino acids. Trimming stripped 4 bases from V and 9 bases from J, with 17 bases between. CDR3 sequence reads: CASSPTTQGGEQFF. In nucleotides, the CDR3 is TGCGCCAGCAGCCCTACGACCCAGGGGGGTGAGCAGTTCTTC.

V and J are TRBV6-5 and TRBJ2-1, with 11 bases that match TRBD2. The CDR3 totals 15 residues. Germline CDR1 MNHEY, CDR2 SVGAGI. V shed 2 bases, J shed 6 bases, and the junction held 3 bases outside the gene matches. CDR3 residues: CASSYVAGGGNEQFF. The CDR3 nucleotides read TGTGCCAGCAGTTACGTAGCGGGAGGGGGCAATGAGCAGTTCTTC.

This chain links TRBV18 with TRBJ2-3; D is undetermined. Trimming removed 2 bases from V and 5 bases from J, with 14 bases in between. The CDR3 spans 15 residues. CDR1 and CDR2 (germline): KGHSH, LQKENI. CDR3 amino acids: CASSPVSNTVDTQYF. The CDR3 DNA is TGTGCCAGCTCACCAGTATCTAATACCGTAGATACGCAGTATTTT. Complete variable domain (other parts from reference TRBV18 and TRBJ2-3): NAGVMQNPRHLVRRRGQEARLRCSPMKGHSHVYWYRQLPEEGLKFMVYLQKENIIDESGMPKERFSAEFPKEGPSILRIQQVVRGDSAAYFCASSPVSNTVDTQYFGPGTRLTVL.

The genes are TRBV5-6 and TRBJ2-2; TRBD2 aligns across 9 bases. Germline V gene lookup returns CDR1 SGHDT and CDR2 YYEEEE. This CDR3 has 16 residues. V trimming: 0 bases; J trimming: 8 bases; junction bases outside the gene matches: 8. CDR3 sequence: CASSLVPSGVLGELFF. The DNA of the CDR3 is TGTGCCAGCAGCTTGGTTCCTAGCGGGGTTCTAGGGGAGCTGTTTTTT.

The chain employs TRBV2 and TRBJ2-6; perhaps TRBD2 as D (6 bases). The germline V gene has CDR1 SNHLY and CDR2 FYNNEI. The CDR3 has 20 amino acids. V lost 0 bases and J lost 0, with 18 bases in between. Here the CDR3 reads CASSEAGTPEATSGANVLTF. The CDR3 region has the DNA TGTGCCAGCAGTGAAGCGGGGACTCCCGAGGCTACCTCTGGGGCCAACGTCCTGACTTTC.

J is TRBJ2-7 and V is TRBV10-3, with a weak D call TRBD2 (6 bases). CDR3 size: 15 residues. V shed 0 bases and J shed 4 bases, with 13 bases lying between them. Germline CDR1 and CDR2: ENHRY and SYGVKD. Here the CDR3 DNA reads TGTGCCATCAGTGAGTCAGGGGCAGGGAGGTACGAGCAGTACTTC. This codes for CAISESGAGRYEQYF.

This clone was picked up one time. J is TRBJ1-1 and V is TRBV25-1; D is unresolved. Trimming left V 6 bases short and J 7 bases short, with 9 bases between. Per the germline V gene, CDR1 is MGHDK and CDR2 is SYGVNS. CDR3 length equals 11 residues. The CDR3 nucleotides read TGTGCCAGCAGAAGGGCGGGTGAAGCTTTCTTT. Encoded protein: CASRRAGEAFF.

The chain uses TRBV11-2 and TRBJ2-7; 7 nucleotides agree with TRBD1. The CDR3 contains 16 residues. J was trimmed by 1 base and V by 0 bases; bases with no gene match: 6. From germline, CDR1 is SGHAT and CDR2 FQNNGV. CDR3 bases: TGTGCCAGCAGCTTAGATCTAAGCAGGGGGTCCTACGAGCAGTACTTC. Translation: CASSLDLSRGSYEQYF. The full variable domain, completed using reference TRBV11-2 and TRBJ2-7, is EAGVAQSPRYKIIEKRQSVAFWCNPISGHATLYWYQQILGQGPKLLIQFQNNGVVDDSQLPKDRFSAERLKGVDSTLKIQPAKLEDSAVYLCASSLDLSRGSYEQYFGPGTRLTVT.

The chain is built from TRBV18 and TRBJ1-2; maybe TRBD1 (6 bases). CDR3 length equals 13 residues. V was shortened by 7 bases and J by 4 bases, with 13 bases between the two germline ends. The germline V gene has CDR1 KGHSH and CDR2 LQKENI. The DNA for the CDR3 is TGTGCCAGCTTCTCAAACAGGGCCTATGGCTACACCTTC. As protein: CASFSNRAYGYTF.

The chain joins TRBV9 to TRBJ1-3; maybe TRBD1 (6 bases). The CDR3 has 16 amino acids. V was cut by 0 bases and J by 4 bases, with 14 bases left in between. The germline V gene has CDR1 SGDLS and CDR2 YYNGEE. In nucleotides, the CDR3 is TGTGCCAGCAGCGTAGCGGACAGCGTTGGAGGAAACACCATATATTTT. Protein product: CASSVADSVGGNTIYF.

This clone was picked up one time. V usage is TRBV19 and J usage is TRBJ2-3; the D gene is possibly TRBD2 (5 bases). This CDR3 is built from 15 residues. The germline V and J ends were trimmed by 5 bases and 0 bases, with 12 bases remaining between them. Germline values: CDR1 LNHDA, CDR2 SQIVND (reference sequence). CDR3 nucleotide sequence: TGTGCCAGTAGTCCTCCTTGGACTAGCACAGATACGCAGTATTTT. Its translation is CASSPPWTSTDTQYF.

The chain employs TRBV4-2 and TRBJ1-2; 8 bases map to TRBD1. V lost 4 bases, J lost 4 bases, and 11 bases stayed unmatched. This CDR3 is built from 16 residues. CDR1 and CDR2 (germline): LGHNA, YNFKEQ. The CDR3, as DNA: TGTGCCAGCAGCCCTCCGGGAGGACAGGGTACCTATGGCTACACCTTC. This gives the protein CASSPPGGQGTYGYTF.

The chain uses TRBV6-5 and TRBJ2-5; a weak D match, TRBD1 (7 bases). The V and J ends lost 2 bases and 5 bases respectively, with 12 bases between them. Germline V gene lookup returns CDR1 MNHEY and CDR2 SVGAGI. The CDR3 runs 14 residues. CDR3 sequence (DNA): TGTGCCAGCAGTTACGGGCCAGGGGGGGAGACCCAGTACTTC. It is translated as CASSYGPGGETQYF.

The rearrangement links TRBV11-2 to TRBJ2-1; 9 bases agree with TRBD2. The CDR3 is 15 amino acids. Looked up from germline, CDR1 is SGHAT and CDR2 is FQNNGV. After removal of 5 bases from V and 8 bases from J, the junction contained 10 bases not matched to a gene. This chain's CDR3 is CASSALSGSIDEQFF. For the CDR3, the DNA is TGTGCCAGCAGCGCGCTTAGCGGGAGTATCGATGAGCAGTTCTTC.

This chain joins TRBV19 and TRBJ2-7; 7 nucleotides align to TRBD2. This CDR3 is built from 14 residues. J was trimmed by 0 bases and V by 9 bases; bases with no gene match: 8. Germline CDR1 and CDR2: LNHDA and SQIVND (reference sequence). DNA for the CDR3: TGTGCCAGCGCCCCCGCGGGGGACTCCTACGAGCAGTACTTC. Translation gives CASAPAGDSYEQYF.

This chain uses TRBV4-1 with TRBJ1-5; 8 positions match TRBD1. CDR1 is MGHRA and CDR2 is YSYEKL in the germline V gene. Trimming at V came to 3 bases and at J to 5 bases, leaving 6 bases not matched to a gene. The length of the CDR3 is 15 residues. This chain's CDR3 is CASSQLQGADQPQHF. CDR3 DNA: TGCGCCAGCAGCCAGCTCCAGGGGGCGGATCAGCCCCAGCATTTT.

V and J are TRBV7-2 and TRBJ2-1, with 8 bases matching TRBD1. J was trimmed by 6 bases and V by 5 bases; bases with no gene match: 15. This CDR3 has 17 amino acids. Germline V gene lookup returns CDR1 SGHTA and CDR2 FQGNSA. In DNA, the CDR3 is TGTGCCAGCAGCATTCCGTTCGGGACAGGAGGCGTCAATGAGCAGTTCTTC. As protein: CASSIPFGTGGVNEQFF.

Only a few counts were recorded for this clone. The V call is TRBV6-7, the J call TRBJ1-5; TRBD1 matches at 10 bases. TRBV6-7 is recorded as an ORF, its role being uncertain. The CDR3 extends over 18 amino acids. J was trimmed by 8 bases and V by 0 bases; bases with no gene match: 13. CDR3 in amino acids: CASSYSLPDRGNGEPQHF. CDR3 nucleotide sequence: TGTGCCAGCAGTTACTCGCTCCCGGACAGGGGGAATGGGGAGCCCCAGCATTTT.

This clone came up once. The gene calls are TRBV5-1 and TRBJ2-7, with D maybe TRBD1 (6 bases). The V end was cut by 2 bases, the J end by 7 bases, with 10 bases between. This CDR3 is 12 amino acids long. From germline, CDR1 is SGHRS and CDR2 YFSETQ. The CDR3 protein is CASSFTGLEQYF. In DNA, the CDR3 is TGCGCCAGCAGCTTTACAGGGTTAGAGCAGTACTTC. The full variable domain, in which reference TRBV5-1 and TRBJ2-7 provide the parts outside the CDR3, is KAGVTQTPRYLIKTRGQQVTLSCSPISGHRSVSWYQQTPGQGLQFLFEYFSETQRNKGNFPGRFSGRQFSNSRSEMNVSTLELGDSALYLCASSFTGLEQYFGPGTRLTVT.

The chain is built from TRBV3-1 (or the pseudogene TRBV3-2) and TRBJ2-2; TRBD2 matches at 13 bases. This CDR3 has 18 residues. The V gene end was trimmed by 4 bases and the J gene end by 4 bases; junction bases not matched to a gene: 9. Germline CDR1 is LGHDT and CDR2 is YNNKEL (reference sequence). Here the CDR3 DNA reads TGTGCCAGCAGCCCGGGACTAGCGGGAACAACCCTCACCGGGGAGCTGTTTTTT. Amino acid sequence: CASSPGLAGTTLTGELFF.

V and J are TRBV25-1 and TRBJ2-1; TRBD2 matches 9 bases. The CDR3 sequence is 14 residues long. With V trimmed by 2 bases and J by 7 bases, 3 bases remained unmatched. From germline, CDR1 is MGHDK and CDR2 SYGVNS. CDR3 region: CASSEPAGGNEQFF. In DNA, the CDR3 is TGTGCCAGCAGTGAACCAGCGGGAGGAAATGAGCAGTTCTTC. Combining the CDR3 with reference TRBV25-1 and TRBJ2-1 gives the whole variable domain EADIYQTPRYLVIGTGKKITLECSQTMGHDKMYWYQQDPGMELHLIHYSYGVNSTEKGDLSSESTVSRIRTEHFPLTLESARPSHTSQYLCASSEPAGGNEQFFGPGTRLTVL.

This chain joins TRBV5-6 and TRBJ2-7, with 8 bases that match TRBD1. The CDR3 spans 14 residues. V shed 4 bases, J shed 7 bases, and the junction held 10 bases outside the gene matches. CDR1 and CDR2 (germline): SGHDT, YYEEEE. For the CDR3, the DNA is TGTGCCAGCAGCCAAGGACAGGGTAGATCTGAGCAGTACTTC. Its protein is CASSQGQGRSEQYF.

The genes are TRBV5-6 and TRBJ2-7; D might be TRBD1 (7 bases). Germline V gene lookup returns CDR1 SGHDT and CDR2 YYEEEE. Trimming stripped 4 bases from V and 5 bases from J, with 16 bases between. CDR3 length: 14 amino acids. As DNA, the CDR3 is TGTGCCAGCAGCAAACCGACAGGGAGGAACGAGCAGTACTTC. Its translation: CASSKPTGRNEQYF.

The CDR3 here is CAWSLTRYSNQPQHF. The CDR3 coding sequence is TGTGCCTGGAGTCTCACGCGGTATAGCAATCAGCCCCAGCATTTT. The chain employs TRBV30 and TRBJ1-5; D remains unclear. This CDR3 region has 15 residues. Looked up from germline, CDR1 is GTSNPN and CDR2 is SVGIG (reference sequence). Trimming cost V 2 bases and J 0 bases, with 11 bases left between them. Full variable domain (outside the CDR3, taken from reference TRBV30 and TRBJ1-5): SQTIHQWPATLVQPVGSPLSLECTVEGTSNPNLYWYRQAAGRGLQLLFYSVGIGQISSEVPQNLSASRPQDRQFILSSKKLLLSDSGFYLCAWSLTRYSNQPQHFGDGTRLSIL.

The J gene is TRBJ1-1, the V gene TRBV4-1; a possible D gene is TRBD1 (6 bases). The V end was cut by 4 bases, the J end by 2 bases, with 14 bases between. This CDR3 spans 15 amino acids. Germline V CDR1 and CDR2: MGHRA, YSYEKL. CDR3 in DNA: TGCGCCAGCAGCCCCCGGGACAACGTAAACACTGAAGCTTTCTTT. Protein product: CASSPRDNVNTEAFF.

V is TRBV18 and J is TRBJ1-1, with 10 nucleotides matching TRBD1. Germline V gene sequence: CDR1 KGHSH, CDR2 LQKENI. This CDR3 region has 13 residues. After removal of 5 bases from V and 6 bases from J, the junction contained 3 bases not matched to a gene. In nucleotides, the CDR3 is TGTGCCAGCTCAGGGACAGGGGTGGCTGAAGCTTTCTTT. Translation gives CASSGTGVAEAFF. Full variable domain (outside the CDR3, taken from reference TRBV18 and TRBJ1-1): NAGVMQNPRHLVRRRGQEARLRCSPMKGHSHVYWYRQLPEEGLKFMVYLQKENIIDESGMPKERFSAEFPKEGPSILRIQQVVRGDSAAYFCASSGTGVAEAFFGQGTRLTVV.

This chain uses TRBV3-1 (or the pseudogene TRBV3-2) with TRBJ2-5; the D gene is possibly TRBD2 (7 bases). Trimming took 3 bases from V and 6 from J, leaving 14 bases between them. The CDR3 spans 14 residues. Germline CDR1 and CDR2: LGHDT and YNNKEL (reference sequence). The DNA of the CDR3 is TGTGCCAGCAGCCAGCCGGGGGGCCGAAAGACCCAGTACTTC. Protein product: CASSQPGGRKTQYF.

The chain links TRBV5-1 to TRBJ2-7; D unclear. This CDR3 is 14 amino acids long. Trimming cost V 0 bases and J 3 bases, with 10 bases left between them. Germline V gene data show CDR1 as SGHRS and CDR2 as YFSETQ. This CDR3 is CASSLGGTVYEQYF. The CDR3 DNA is TGCGCCAGCAGCTTGGGAGGCACGGTCTACGAGCAGTACTTC.

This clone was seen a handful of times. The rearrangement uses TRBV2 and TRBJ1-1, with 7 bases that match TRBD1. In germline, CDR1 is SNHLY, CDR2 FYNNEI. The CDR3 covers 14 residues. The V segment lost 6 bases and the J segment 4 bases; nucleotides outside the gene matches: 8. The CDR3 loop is CASRYRGLVTEAFF. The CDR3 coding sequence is TGTGCCAGCAGATACAGGGGTTTGGTCACTGAAGCTTTCTTT.

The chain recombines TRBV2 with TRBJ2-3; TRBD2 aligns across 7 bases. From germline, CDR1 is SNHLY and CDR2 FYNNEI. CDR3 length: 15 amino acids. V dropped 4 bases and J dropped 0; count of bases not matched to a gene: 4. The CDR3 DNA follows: TGTGCCAGCAGTGCTCTAGCGGCGAGCACAGATACGCAGTATTTT. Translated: CASSALAASTDTQYF.

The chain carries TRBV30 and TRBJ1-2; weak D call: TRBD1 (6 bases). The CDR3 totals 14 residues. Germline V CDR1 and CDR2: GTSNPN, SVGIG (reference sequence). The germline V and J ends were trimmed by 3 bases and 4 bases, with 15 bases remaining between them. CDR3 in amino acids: CAWSGLPGAYGYTF. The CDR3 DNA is TGTGCCTGGAGCGGGCTCCCAGGGGCCTATGGCTACACCTTC.